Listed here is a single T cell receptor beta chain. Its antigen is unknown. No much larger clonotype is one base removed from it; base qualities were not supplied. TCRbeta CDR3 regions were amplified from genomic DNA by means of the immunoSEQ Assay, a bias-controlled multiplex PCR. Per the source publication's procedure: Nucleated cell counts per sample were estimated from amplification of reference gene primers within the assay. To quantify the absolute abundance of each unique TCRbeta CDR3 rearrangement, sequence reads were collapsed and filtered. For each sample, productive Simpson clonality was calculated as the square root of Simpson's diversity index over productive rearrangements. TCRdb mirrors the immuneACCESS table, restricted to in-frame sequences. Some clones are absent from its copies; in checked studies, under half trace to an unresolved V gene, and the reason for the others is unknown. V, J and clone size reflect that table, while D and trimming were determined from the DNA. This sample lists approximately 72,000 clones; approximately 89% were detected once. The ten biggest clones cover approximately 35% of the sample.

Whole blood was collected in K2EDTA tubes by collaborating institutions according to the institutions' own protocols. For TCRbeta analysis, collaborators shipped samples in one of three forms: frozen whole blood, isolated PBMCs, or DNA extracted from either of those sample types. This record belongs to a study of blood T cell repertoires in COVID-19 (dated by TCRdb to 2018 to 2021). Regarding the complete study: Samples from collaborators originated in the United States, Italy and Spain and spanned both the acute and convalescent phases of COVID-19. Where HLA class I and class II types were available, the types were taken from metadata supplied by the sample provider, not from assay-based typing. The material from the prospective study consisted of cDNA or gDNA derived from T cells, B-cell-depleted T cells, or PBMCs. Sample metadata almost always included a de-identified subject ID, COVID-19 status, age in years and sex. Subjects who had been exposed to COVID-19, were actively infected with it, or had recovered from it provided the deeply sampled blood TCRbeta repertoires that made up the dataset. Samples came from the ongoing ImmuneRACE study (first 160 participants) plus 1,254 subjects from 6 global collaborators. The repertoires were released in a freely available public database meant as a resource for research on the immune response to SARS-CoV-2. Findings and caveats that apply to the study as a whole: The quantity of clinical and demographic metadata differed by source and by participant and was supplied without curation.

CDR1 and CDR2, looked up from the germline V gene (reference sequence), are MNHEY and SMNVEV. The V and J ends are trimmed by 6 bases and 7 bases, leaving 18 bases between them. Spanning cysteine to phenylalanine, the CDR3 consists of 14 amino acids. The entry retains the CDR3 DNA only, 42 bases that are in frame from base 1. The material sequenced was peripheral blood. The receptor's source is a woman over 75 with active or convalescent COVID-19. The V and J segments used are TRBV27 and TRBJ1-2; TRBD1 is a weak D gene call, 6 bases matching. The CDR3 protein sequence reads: CASSNREGIRGYTF. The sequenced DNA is TGTGCCAGCAGCAACAGGGAGGGTATACGTGGCTACACCTTC.